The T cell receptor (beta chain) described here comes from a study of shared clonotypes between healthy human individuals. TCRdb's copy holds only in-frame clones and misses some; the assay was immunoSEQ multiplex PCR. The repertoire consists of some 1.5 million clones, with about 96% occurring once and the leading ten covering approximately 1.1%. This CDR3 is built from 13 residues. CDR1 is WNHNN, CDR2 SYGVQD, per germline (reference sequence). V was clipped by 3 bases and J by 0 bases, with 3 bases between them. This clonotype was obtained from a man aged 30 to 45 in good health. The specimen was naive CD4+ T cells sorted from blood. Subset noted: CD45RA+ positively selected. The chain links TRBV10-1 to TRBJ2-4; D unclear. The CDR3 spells CASSDKAKNIQYF. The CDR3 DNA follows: TGCGCCAGCAGTGACAAAGCCAAAAACATTCAGTACTTC.